These T cell receptor beta chains were read from a single sample in a study of T cell responses to AZD1222 COVID-19 vaccine. Using immunoSEQ multiplex PCR, the repertoire was profiled, and TCRdb retains in-frame clones only, with some absent. The data show some 98,000 clones, roughly 83% seen once. The sample in question was peripheral blood, obtained 28 days after the second AZD1222 dose. All receptors derive from an adult who received the AZD1222 COVID-19 vaccine. Both conserved end residues are part of each CDR3. A D gene is named only where the DNA matches it firmly. Some rows mark clone size as missing; the rest say once, few, many or name a class of expanded clone.

V gene	clone size	D gene	J gene	CDR3 DNA	CDR3 protein
TRBV5-4	-	-	TRBJ2-2	TGTGCCAGCAGCGATCAAAGCGCGAACACCGGGGAGCTGTTTTTT	CASSDQSANTGELFF
TRBV18	-	-	TRBJ2-2	TGTGCCAGCTCACCACCGGTTGGCGGGGAGCTGTTTTTT	CASSPPVGGELFF
TRBV7-9	-	-	TRBJ2-5	TGTGCCAGCAGCTTAGTTCTAGGAAACCAAGAGACCCAGTACTTC	CASSLVLGNQETQYF
TRBV2	once	-	TRBJ1-3	TGTGCCAGCAGTCCCAGGGGAGTCTCTGGAAACACCATATATTTT	CASSPRGVSGNTIYF
TRBV13	-	-	TRBJ2-7	TGTGCCAGCAGCTTAGGACTTACCTACGAGCAGTACTTC	CASSLGLTYEQYF
TRBV11-2	-	-	TRBJ2-2	TGTGCCAGCAGCCCCAGTATGGGGCTGTTTTTT	CASSPSMGLFF
TRBV21-1	-	-	TRBJ1-1	TGTGCCAGCACCGTCCTGGGGCAAGCTTTCTTT	CASTVLGQAFF
TRBV12-3/TRBV12-4	few	-	TRBJ2-7	TGTGCCAGCAGTCAAGACAGGCTTGGGCAGTACTTC	CASSQDRLGQYF
TRBV11-2	-	-	TRBJ1-5	TGTGCCAGCAGCTTAGCCTTATCTCAGCCCCAGCATTTT	CASSLALSQPQHF
TRBV3-1/TRBV3-2	-	TRBD1	TRBJ2-1	TGTGCCAGCAGCCCCGAACCGGGACAGGGGGCCAATGAGCAGTTCTTC	CASSPEPGQGANEQFF
TRBV28	-	TRBD1	TRBJ1-5	TGTGCCAGCAGTCCATCAGGGGGCAGCCAGCCCCAGCATTTT	CASSPSGGSQPQHF
TRBV10-3	-	TRBD2	TRBJ2-7	TGTGCCACGGGACTAGCGCATTACGAGCAGTACTTC	CATGLAHYEQYF
TRBV18	-	-	TRBJ2-7	TGTGCCAGCTCACCACCCGGGCGGCGAGGATCCGGCGAGCAGTACTTC	CASSPPGRRGSGEQYF
TRBV6-1	-	-	TRBJ1-1	TGTGCCAGCAGTGAAGACTGGGCGGCCGAAGCTTTCTTT	CASSEDWAAEAFF
TRBV3-1/TRBV3-2	-	-	TRBJ2-7	TGTGCCAGCAGCCCAAGGCCCAGGGGAGGTTACGAGCAGTACTTC	CASSPRPRGGYEQYF
TRBV7-9	-	-	TRBJ2-7	TGTGCCAGCAGCTCGACAAAAACGGTATCCTACGAGCAGTACTTC	CASSSTKTVSYEQYF
TRBV7-8	-	-	TRBJ1-1	TGTGCCAGCAGCTTAGTAGGGGTGATGAACACTGAAGCTTTCTTT	CASSLVGVMNTEAFF
TRBV6-2/TRBV6-3	-	-	TRBJ2-7	TGTGCCAGCAGTTACGGACGCGAGCAGTACTTC	CASSYGREQYF
TRBV7-8	-	TRBD1	TRBJ1-2	TGTGCCAGCACTTTGGTGACAGGGAACTATGGCTACACCTTC	CASTLVTGNYGYTF
TRBV5-6	once	-	TRBJ2-7	TGTGCCAGCAGCTGGGACACGCGGGAGCAGTACTTC	CASSWDTREQYF
TRBV10-3	-	TRBD1	TRBJ1-1	TGTGCCACTCAAACCACGGGACAGCCGAACACTGAAGCTTTCTTT	CATQTTGQPNTEAFF
TRBV30	-	-	TRBJ2-2	TGTGCCTGGAGTGGGACCGGGGAGCTGTTTTTT	CAWSGTGELFF
TRBV6-5	-	-	TRBJ1-5	TGTGCCAGCAGTTACAGTCCAAATAGCAATCAGCCCCAGCATTTT	CASSYSPNSNQPQHF
TRBV2	-	-	TRBJ2-3	TGTGCCAGCAGTGAAGATGGCGGAGATACGCAGTATTTT	CASSEDGGDTQYF
TRBV7-3	-	-	TRBJ2-2	TGTGCCAGCAGCCCGAGCGGGAACACCGGGGAGCTGTTTTTT	CASSPSGNTGELFF
TRBV6-5	-	TRBD2	TRBJ2-7	TGTGCCAGCAGAGTTCGAACTAGCGGGGGGGCCGAGCAGTACTTC	CASRVRTSGGAEQYF
TRBV9	-	-	TRBJ2-7	TGTGCCAGCAGCGTAGAGCAGGACTACGAGCAGTACTTC	CASSVEQDYEQYF
TRBV6-5	-	-	TRBJ2-7	TGTGCCAGCAGTCCCCCCCTTACTAGTGGCGAGCAGTACTTC	CASSPPLTSGEQYF
TRBV3-1/TRBV3-2	-	TRBD2	TRBJ2-5	TGTGCCAGCCTAGCGGGGGGGCCGAGGCCCAAGACCCAGTACTTC	CASLAGGPRPKTQYF
TRBV7-9	-	TRBD2	TRBJ2-1	TGTGCCAGCAGCTTGGAGCGGGACCTCAATGAGCAGTTCTTC	CASSLERDLNEQFF
TRBV10-3	-	-	TRBJ2-1	TGTGCCATCAGTGAGTCAACGGGAGCCTACAATGAGCAGTTCTTC	CAISESTGAYNEQFF
TRBV6-1	-	-	TRBJ1-1	TGTGCCAGCAGTGAAGCGGGACAAGTCGGCACTGAAGCTTTCTTT	CASSEAGQVGTEAFF
TRBV28	-	-	TRBJ1-2	TGTGCCAGCACTATCGTTAGGCCCCGCGGGCTCTATGGCTACACCTTC	CASTIVRPRGLYGYTF
TRBV6-5	-	-	TRBJ2-5	TGTGCCAGCAGTCGCGACTTGGACGAGACCCAGTACTTC	CASSRDLDETQYF
TRBV18	-	-	TRBJ2-1	TGTGCCAGCTCACCGCAACAAAAGGGCCATGAGCAGTTCTTC	CASSPQQKGHEQFF
TRBV7-7	-	-	TRBJ2-3	TGTGCCAGCAGCTTAGGGGGGCGCGGTACAGATACGCAGTATTTT	CASSLGGRGTDTQYF
TRBV5-1	-	-	TRBJ1-1	TGCGCCAGCAGCCCGGTAGTAAGAGGCGCAACTGAAGCTTTCTTT	CASSPVVRGATEAFF
TRBV6-5	-	-	TRBJ2-7	TGTGCCAGCAGTTTTGGGACACACTCCTACGAGCAGTACTTC	CASSFGTHSYEQYF
TRBV5-8	few	-	TRBJ1-2	TGTGCCAGCAGCCGTTGGGGTGTCTTC	CASSRWGVF
TRBV7-2	-	TRBD2	TRBJ2-7	TGTGCCAGCAGCCACGAAGCGGGAGGGATCTACGAGCAGTACTTC	CASSHEAGGIYEQYF